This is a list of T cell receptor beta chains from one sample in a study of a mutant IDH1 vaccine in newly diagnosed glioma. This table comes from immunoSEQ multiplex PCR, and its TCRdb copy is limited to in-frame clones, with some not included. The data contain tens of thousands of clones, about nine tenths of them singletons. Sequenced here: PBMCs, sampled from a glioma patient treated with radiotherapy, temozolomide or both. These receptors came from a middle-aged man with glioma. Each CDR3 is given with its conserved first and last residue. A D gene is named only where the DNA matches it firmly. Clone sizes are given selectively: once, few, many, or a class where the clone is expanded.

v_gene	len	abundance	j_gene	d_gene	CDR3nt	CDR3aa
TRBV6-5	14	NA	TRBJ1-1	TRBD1	TGTGCCAGCAGGTCCCAGGGGGCGGGTACTGAAGCTTTCTTT	CASRSQGAGTEAFF
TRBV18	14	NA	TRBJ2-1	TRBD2	TGTGCCAGCCTCAGCGGGAGGCCCTCTATGGAGCAGTTCTTC	CASLSGRPSMEQFF
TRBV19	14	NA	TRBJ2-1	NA	TGTGCCACTGGAAAACCGAGCTCCTACAATGAGCAGTTCTTC	CATGKPSSYNEQFF
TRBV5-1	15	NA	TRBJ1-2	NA	TGCGCCAGCAGCTTGGAACAGCCGGAGAACTATGGCTACACCTTC	CASSLEQPENYGYTF
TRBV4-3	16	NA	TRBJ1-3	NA	TGCGCCAGCAGCCCTAGGATACAACCCTCTGGAAACACCATATATTTT	CASSPRIQPSGNTIYF
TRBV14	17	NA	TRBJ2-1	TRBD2	TGTGCCAGCAGCCATTGGACTAGCGGGGACTCCTACAATGAGCAGTTCTTC	CASSHWTSGDSYNEQFF
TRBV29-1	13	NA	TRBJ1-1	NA	TGCAGCGCCGCGGTGACCATGAACACTGAAGCTTTCTTT	CSAAVTMNTEAFF
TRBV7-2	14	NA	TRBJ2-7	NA	TGTGCCAGCAGCTCCGACCTGCGAGGATACGAGCAGTACTTC	CASSSDLRGYEQYF
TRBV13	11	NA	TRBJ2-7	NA	TGTGCCAGCAGCACAACGAGCGAGCAGTACTTC	CASSTTSEQYF
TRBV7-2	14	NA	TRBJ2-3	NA	TGTGCCAGCAGCCCCTACCTGACCACAGATACGCAGTATTTT	CASSPYLTTDTQYF
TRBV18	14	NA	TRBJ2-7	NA	TGTGCCAGCTCGCGGGACTCCTTAAACTACGAGCAGTACTTC	CASSRDSLNYEQYF
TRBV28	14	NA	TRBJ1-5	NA	TGTGCCAGCAGGCTCGGACAGCCCAATCAGCCCCAGCATTTT	CASRLGQPNQPQHF
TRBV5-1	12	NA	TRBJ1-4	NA	TGCGCCAGCAGCTTAGATAATGAAAAACTGTTTTTT	CASSLDNEKLFF
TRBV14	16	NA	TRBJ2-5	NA	TGTGCCAGCAGCCATGCACCGGGAAGATACCAAGAGACCCAGTACTTC	CASSHAPGRYQETQYF
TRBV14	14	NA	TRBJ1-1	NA	TGTGCCAGCAGCCAAGTCAAGGGTTGGACTGAAGCTTTCTTT	CASSQVKGWTEAFF
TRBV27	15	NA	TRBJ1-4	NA	TGTGCCAGCAGTTTAACGAGAGGACCTAATGAAAAACTGTTTTTT	CASSLTRGPNEKLFF
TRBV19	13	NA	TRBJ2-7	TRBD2	TGTGCCAGTAGGACTAGGGACTACAGTAAGCAGTACTTC	CASRTRDYSKQYF
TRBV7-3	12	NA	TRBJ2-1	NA	TGTGCCACCCAGGGATCTGGCAATGAGCAGTTCTTC	CATQGSGNEQFF
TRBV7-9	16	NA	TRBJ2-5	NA	TGTGCCAGCAGCCCAGCAGGTATAGGGAATGTGGAGACCCAGTACTTC	CASSPAGIGNVETQYF
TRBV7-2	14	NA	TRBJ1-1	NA	TGTGCCAGCAACCCCGGGAGGGGGAACACTGAAGCTTTCTTT	CASNPGRGNTEAFF
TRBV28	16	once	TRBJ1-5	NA	TGTGCCAGCTCGAATTCTGTGTTTGGTTCCAATCAGCCCCAGCATTTT	CASSNSVFGSNQPQHF
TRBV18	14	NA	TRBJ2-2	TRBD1	TGTGCCAGCTCATCGGGACAGCTCACCGGGGAGCTGTTTTTT	CASSSGQLTGELFF
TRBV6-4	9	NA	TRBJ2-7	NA	TGTGCCAGCAGTGACGAGCAGTACTTC	CASSDEQYF
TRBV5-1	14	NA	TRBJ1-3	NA	TGCGCCAGCAGCTTGGCAGGGGCTGGAAACACCATATATTTT	CASSLAGAGNTIYF
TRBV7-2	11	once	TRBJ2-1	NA	TGTGCCAGCAGCATTATTGAGGTGCAGTTCTTC	CASSIIEVQFF
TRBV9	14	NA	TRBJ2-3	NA	TGTGCCAGCAGCGCCACGGGGTTCACAGATACGCAGTATTTT	CASSATGFTDTQYF
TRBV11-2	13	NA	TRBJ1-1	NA	TGTGCCAGCAGCTTACGGCGGAACACTGAAGCTTTCTTT	CASSLRRNTEAFF
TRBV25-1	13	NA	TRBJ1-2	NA	TGTGCCAGCAGTGAGGCCGGCGCGAATGGCTACACCTTC	CASSEAGANGYTF
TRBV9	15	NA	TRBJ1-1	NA	TGTGCCAGCAGCGCGGGGGGTTTCATGAACACTGAAGCTTTCTTT	CASSAGGFMNTEAFF
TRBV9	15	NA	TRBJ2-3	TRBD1	TGTGCCAGCAGCCTAAGGGACAGACCCACAGATACGCAGTATTTT	CASSLRDRPTDTQYF
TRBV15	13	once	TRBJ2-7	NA	TGTGCCACCAGCAGAGATGTTCTCTACGAGCAGTACTTC	CATSRDVLYEQYF
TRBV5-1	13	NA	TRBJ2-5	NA	TGCGCCAGCAGCGCCTCCTGGGGCGAGACCCAGTACTTC	CASSASWGETQYF
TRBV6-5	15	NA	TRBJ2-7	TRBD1	TGTGCCAGCAGTTACTCGGGACAGGGAGTTTACGAGCAGTACTTC	CASSYSGQGVYEQYF
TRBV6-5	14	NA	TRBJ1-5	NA	TGTGCCAGCAGCTCCGACAGTCAGAATCAGCCCCAGCATTTT	CASSSDSQNQPQHF
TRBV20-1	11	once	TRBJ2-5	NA	TGCAGTGCTAGGGGTCCTATGGCCCAGTACTTC	CSARGPMAQYF
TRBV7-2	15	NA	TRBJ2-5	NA	TGTGCCAGCAGCTTAGGCAGGGGTTCAGGGGAGACCCAGTACTTC	CASSLGRGSGETQYF
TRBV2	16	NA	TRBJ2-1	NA	TGTGCCAGCAGTCACCGAAGGGGCGGTGCCTACAATGAGCAGTTCTTC	CASSHRRGGAYNEQFF
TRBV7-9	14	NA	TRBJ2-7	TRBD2	TGTGCCAGCAGGACTAGCGGAGGCTCCTACGAGCAGTACTTC	CASRTSGGSYEQYF
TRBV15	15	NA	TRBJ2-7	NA	TGTGCCACCAGCAGAGAGATAGGCCAGGGAGGCGAGCAGTACTTC	CATSREIGQGGEQYF
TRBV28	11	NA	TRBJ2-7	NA	TGTGCCAGCGGCCGGGACAATGAGCAGTACTTC	CASGRDNEQYF
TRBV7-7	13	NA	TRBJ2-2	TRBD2	TGTGCCAGCCCCCGGGGGGGCACCGGGGAGCTGTTTTTT	CASPRGGTGELFF
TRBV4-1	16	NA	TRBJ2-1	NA	TGCGCCAGCAGCCAAGGGATGGGGAGGTCCTACAATGAGCAGTTCTTC	CASSQGMGRSYNEQFF
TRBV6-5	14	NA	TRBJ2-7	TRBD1	TGTGCCAGCAGCCCCGGGACAGGCCGCTTCGAGCAGTACTTC	CASSPGTGRFEQYF
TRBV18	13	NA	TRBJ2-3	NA	TGTGCCAGCTCACTCAGGGGCGCAGATACGCAGTATTTT	CASSLRGADTQYF
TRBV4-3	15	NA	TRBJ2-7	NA	TGCGCCAGCAGCCAAGATCTTCCGGCATATTACGAGCAGTACTTC	CASSQDLPAYYEQYF
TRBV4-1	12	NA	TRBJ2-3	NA	TGCGCCAGCAGCCAAGTGGCGGGTACGCAGTATTTT	CASSQVAGTQYF
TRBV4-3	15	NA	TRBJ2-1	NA	TGCGCCAGCAGCCAAGGAATTGTCAGTCTCGGTGAGCAGTTCTTC	CASSQGIVSLGEQFF
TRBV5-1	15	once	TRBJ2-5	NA	TGCGCCAGCAGCTTGGGCCTGGGGGCGGAGGAGACCCAGTACTTC	CASSLGLGAEETQYF
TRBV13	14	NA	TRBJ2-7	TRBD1	TGTGCCAGCAATCTTAGACAGGGCCTGGGCGAGCAGTACTTC	CASNLRQGLGEQYF
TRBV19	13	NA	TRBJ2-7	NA	TGTGCCAGTAGTATCGCGCTAGCATGGGAGCAGTACTTC	CASSIALAWEQYF
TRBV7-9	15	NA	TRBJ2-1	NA	TGTGCCAGCAGCATCATACGGGCCAGATACAATGAGCAGTTCTTC	CASSIIRARYNEQFF
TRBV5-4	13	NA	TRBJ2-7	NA	TGTGCCAGCAGCTTCTCCGGCGAGTACGGGCAGTACTTC	CASSFSGEYGQYF
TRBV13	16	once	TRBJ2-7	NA	TGTGCCAGCAGCTTAGCGAAATCACAGGGTGGCCACGAGCAGTACTTC	CASSLAKSQGGHEQYF
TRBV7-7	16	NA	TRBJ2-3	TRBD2	TGTGCTAGCAGCTTAGGCGGGAGCTCCCTCACAGATACGCAGTATTTT	CASSLGGSSLTDTQYF
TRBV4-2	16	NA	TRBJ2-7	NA	TGTGCCAGCAGCCTCCTTACTGGAGTTAGCTCCTACGAGCAGTACTTC	CASSLLTGVSSYEQYF